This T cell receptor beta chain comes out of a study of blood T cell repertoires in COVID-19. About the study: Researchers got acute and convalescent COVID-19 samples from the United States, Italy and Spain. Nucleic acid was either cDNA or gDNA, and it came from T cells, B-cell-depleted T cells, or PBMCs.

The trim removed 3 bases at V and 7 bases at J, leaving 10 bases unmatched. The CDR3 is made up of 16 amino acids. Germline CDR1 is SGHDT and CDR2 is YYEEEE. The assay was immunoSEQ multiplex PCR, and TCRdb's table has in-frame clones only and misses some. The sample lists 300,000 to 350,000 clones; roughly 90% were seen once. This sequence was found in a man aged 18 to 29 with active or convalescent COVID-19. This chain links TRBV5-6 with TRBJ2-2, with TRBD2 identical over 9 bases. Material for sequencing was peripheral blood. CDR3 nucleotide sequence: TGTGCCAGCAGCTCGGTTGTAGCGGGAGCTGTCGGGGAGCTGTTTTTT. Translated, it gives CASSSVVAGAVGELFF.